The present T cell receptor (beta chain) was sequenced within a study of OX40 agonist ivuxolimab in advanced cancers. Study summary: Participants averaged approximately 65 years of age (range about 23 to 90) and were roughly 80% male.

As to this clone: A read error may produce the germline difference seen at one junction end. Distinct nucleotide sequences in the sample also encode this CDR3.

Sequenced by immunoSEQ multiplex PCR; TCRdb stores in-frame clones only, minus some. This table has roughly 70,000 clones, 80% to 85% appearing once. This CDR3 is built from 13 residues. Germline V lookup: CDR1 SNHLY, CDR2 FYNNEI. The material was CD4+ or CD8+ T cells sorted from blood, obtained in a trial of the OX40 agonist ivuxolimab. This clonotype was obtained from an adult with an advanced solid tumor such as melanoma, head and neck, liver or kidney cancer. The chain joins TRBV2 to TRBJ1-6, with a possible D match to TRBD1 (5 bases). CDR3 DNA sequence: TGTGCCAGCACCTACAGGAGTAATTCGCCCCTCCACTTT. This encodes CASTYRSNSPLHF.